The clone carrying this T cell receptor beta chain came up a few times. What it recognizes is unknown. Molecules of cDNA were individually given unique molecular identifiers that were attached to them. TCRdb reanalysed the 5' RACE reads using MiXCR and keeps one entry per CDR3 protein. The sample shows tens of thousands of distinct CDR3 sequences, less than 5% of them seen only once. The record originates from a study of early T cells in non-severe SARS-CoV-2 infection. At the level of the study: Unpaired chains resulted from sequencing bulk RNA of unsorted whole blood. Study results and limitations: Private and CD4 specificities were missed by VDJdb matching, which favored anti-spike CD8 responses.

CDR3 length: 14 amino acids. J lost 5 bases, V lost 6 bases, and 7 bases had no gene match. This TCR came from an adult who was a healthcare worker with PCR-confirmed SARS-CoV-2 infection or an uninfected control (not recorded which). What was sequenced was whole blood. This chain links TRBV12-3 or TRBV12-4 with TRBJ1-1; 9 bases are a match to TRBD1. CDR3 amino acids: CASRLTGGSTEAFF. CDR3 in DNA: TGTGCCAGCAGGTTGACAGGGGGGAGTACTGAAGCTTTCTTT.